These T cell receptor beta chains were read from a single sample in a study of cytomegalovirus exposure and HLA in healthy donors. Profiled with immunoSEQ multiplex PCR; TCRdb holds only in-frame clones, not every one. This repertoire shows 100,000 to 150,000 clones, 65% to 80% found once; its top ten account for over 1%. Sequenced sample: PBMCs. The receptors shown here come from a human donor in good health. Each CDR3 is given with its conserved first and last residue. A D gene is named only where the DNA matches it firmly. Expanded clones are given a class, and other clones once, few, many or no size at all.

>TRBJ1-2|-|12|-|TRBV2
TGTGCCAGCACTCGGGGTGTAAGTGGCTACACCTTC
CASTRGVSGYTF
>TRBJ2-1|-|16|TRBD2|TRBV15
TGTGCCACCAGCAGAGATCTCCAGCGGGGGTACAATGAGCAGTTCTTC
CATSRDLQRGYNEQFF
>TRBJ2-3|-|15|-|TRBV27
TGTGCCAGCAGTTTATCTGAGACACCCACAGATACGCAGTATTTT
CASSLSETPTDTQYF
>TRBJ2-7|-|17|TRBD1|TRBV2
TGTGCCAGCAAACGCACCCTGACAGGGAGCGGTTCCTACGAGCAGTACTTC
CASKRTLTGSGSYEQYF
>TRBJ2-3|-|16|TRBD2|TRBV5-1
TGCGCCAGCAGCTTGCTACTAGCGGGGAGCACAGATACGCAGTATTTT
CASSLLLAGSTDTQYF
>TRBJ2-3|-|17|TRBD2|TRBV9
TGTGCCAGCAGCATCTGGGGTCTAGCGGGGTCGGCAGATACGCAGTATTTT
CASSIWGLAGSADTQYF
>TRBJ1-1|-|14|TRBD1|TRBV6-1
TGTGCCAGCAGGGAGGGACAGGGGGCGCGAAGAGCTTTCTTT
CASREGQGARRAFF
>TRBJ2-7|-|13|-|TRBV19
TGTGCCAGTAGTGGTGTAGCAGCCTACGAGCAGTACTTC
CASSGVAAYEQYF
>TRBJ1-2|-|15|-|TRBV30
TGTGCCTGGAGTGGGGTGGGCCCTGCCGCCTATGGCTACACCTTC
CAWSGVGPAAYGYTF
>TRBJ2-1|few|15|-|TRBV5-1
TGCGCCAGCAGCTTGGCCTCGACTCCCCACAATGAGCAGTTCTTC
CASSLASTPHNEQFF
>TRBJ1-5|few|15|TRBD1|TRBV7-2
TGTGCCAGCAGCGGATGGGGACAGGGGAATCAGCCCCAGCATTTT
CASSGWGQGNQPQHF
>TRBJ1-2|-|15|TRBD1|TRBV6-1
TGTGCCAGTCACCGACAGGGACCGACTAACTATGGCTACACCTTC
CASHRQGPTNYGYTF
>TRBJ2-7|once|15|TRBD2|TRBV5-4
TGTGCCAGCAGCTTGGGGGGACTAGGCTCCTACGAGCAGTACTTC
CASSLGGLGSYEQYF
>TRBJ1-5|-|16|-|TRBV19
TGTGCCAGTAGTATTCCCGGACAGTATAGCAATCAGCCCCAGCATTTT
CASSIPGQYSNQPQHF
>TRBJ2-5|-|13|TRBD1|TRBV6-1
TGTGCCAGCAGGGGACAGGGTCATGAGACCCAGTACTTC
CASRGQGHETQYF
>TRBJ1-1|-|15|TRBD1|TRBV9
TGTGCCAGCAGCGGAGGGGGACAGGGGAACACTGAAGCTTTCTTT
CASSGGGQGNTEAFF
>TRBJ1-2|-|11|-|TRBV20-1
TGCAGTGCTAGAGATCCTCGGGTCAGCACCTTC
CSARDPRVSTF
>TRBJ1-2|once|15|TRBD1|TRBV11-2
TGTGCCAGTGGACAGGGGGCCTCTTATTCTAGTGGCTACACCTTC
CASGQGASYSSGYTF
>TRBJ2-1|-|15|TRBD2|TRBV11-2
TGTGCCAGCAGCCGAACTAGCGGGGAGATCAATGAGCAGTTCTTC
CASSRTSGEINEQFF
>TRBJ1-4|-|14|-|TRBV5-6
TGTGCCAGCAGCTTGTGGGGCACTAATGAAAAACTGTTTTTT
CASSLWGTNEKLFF
>TRBJ1-5|-|16|-|TRBV6-1
TGTGCCAGCAGTGAAGGGATGGGGGGGCTTAGGATGGCCCAGCATTTT
CASSEGMGGLRMAQHF
>TRBJ2-7|once|13|TRBD1|TRBV7-9
TGTTCCAGCAGGGGACAGGGGATGTACGAGCAGTACTTC
CSSRGQGMYEQYF
>TRBJ2-1|once|15|-|TRBV10-1
TGCGCCAGCTCCGATGGGGGTAGCGGAGGAATCGAGCAGTTCTTC
CASSDGGSGGIEQFF
>TRBJ1-3|once|16|-|TRBV9
TGTGCCAGCAGCGTAGAAGCGGTCCACTCTGGAAACACCATATATTTT
CASSVEAVHSGNTIYF
>TRBJ2-5|-|14|-|TRBV28
TGTGCCAGCACTGCCCAGACTGGGCAAGAGACCCAGTACTTC
CASTAQTGQETQYF
>TRBJ2-5|once|14|TRBD2|TRBV6-5
TGTGCCAGCAGTTACTCGGCGGGGGGGGAGACCCAGTACTTC
CASSYSAGGETQYF
>TRBJ1-4|-|13|-|TRBV6-4
TGTGCCAGCGGGACATGGGGCTCTGAAAAACTGTTTTTT
CASGTWGSEKLFF
>TRBJ1-2|-|14|TRBD1|TRBV29-1
TGCAGCGTTGATGGACAGGGGGCGAGGGATGGCTACACCTTC
CSVDGQGARDGYTF
>TRBJ2-5|-|15|-|TRBV28
TGTGCCAGCGGCACACCGGGGATGGGGTGGGAGACCCAGTACTTC
CASGTPGMGWETQYF
>TRBJ2-3|-|15|TRBD2|TRBV10-3
TGTGCCATCAAAGGTTACCGGGGGGATGTAGATACGCAGTATTTT
CAIKGYRGDVDTQYF
>TRBJ1-4|-|12|TRBD1|TRBV7-8
TGTGCCAGCGGACAGGGAAATGAAAAACTGTTTTTT
CASGQGNEKLFF
>TRBJ2-7|few|16|TRBD1|TRBV5-1
TGCGCCAGCAGCCCGACGACCGGGACAGGCAGCTGGGAGCAGTACTTC
CASSPTTGTGSWEQYF
>TRBJ1-1|-|15|-|TRBV15
TGTGCCACCAGCAGAGACCCCGGAGGGCACACTGAAGCTTTCTTT
CATSRDPGGHTEAFF
>TRBJ2-3|once|14|TRBD2|TRBV4-2
TGTGCCAGCAGCCAAGTCGGGGGGGGAGGGGCGCAGTATTTT
CASSQVGGGGAQYF
>TRBJ1-4|-|15|TRBD1|TRBV6-1
TGTGCCAGCAGCCCGATGACAGGGTCGAATGAAAAACTGTTTTTT
CASSPMTGSNEKLFF
>TRBJ1-4|-|14|-|TRBV7-8
TGTGCCAGCAGCCCAGACGGGTCTAATGAAAAACTGCTTTTT
CASSPDGSNEKLLF
>TRBJ2-1|-|17|-|TRBV9
TGTGCCAGCAGCGTAGATACAGACACCCGCCCCCCCAATGAGCAGTTCTTC
CASSVDTDTRPPNEQFF
>TRBJ2-1|-|12|TRBD2|TRBV27
TGTGCCAGCAGTCCTATAGCGGGCGAGCAGTTCTTC
CASSPIAGEQFF
>TRBJ1-3|-|14|-|TRBV6-6
TGTGCCAGCGGGGCAGGCCTCTCTGGAAACACCATATATTTT
CASGAGLSGNTIYF
>TRBJ1-1|-|14|-|TRBV15
TGTGCCACCAGCAGACGTGAACAGGGTACTGAAGCTTTCTTT
CATSRREQGTEAFF
>TRBJ1-2|-|14|TRBD1|TRBV9
TGTGCCAGCAGTCCCACCCAGGGGGCAGGGGGCTACACCTTC
CASSPTQGAGGYTF
>TRBJ2-5|-|22|-|TRBV15
TGTGCCACCAGCTCAGGACGTATGAAGGTCCGGGACAACCGTCCCGACCAAGAGACCCAGTACTTC
CATSSGRMKVRDNRPDQETQYF
>TRBJ1-2|-|12|-|TRBV9
TGTGCCAGCAGCGTAGCAGGCTATGGCTACACCTTC
CASSVAGYGYTF
>TRBJ2-7|-|13|-|TRBV9
TGTGCCAGCAGCGTATACCAGGGGCGCGAGCAGTACTTC
CASSVYQGREQYF
>TRBJ2-7|-|14|TRBD2|TRBV11-2
TGTGCCAGCAGCTTCGGGGGGACGGGGCACGAGCAGTACTTC
CASSFGGTGHEQYF